The 22 T cell receptor beta chains in this list originate from one sample, sequenced in a study of control samples from healthy donors and cancer patients. Sequenced by immunoSEQ multiplex PCR; TCRdb stores in-frame clones only, minus some. The sample records 150,000 or so clones, approximately 93% being singletons. The material sequenced was blood. These receptors were obtained from a man younger than 30 in good health.

This chain uses TRBV2 with TRBJ2-7; 7 bases are shared with TRBD1. Trimming removed 6 bases from V and 2 bases from J; junction bases left unmatched: 22. The germline V gene has CDR1 SNHLY and CDR2 FYNNEI. CDR3 length: 19 residues. The CDR3 is CASRNLLSAPGTAAYEQYF. CDR3 nucleotides: TGTGCCAGCAGAAACCTTCTTTCCGCTCCCGGGACAGCGGCCTACGAGCAGTACTTC.

The CDR3 coding sequence is TGTGCCAGCAGTTACTCTGCGGGACCCGAGACCCAGTACTTC. This encodes CASSYSAGPETQYF. The genes are TRBV6-5 and TRBJ2-5; a weak D match, TRBD2 (6 bases). The ends were cut back, 0 bases at V and 5 bases at J, with 10 bases in the middle. In germline, CDR1 is MNHEY, CDR2 SVGAGI. The CDR3 is 14 residues long.

The rearrangement links TRBV19 to TRBJ1-4; tentatively, D is TRBD1 (6 bases). The CDR3 contains 15 residues. V was cut by 5 bases and J by 6 bases, with 16 bases left in between. Germline values: CDR1 LNHDA, CDR2 SQIVND (reference sequence). The CDR3 bases are TGTGCCAGTAGTTCACAGGGTGAGGTGGATGAAAAACTGTTTTTT. This codes for CASSSQGEVDEKLFF.

The genes are TRBV20-1 and TRBJ1-1, with 7 nucleotides matching TRBD1. Germline V gives CDR1 DFQATT, CDR2 SNEGSKA (reference sequence). The V segment lost 3 bases and the J segment 0 bases; nucleotides outside the gene matches: 4. This CDR3 is 14 amino acids long. CDR3 sequence: CSASPGQLNTEAFF. CDR3 coding DNA: TGCAGTGCTAGTCCGGGACAGCTGAACACTGAAGCTTTCTTT.

The CDR3 DNA reads as TGTGCCAGCAGCGGGGACATAAGGGCGACCCAGTACTTC. Protein product: CASSGDIRATQYF. The chain uses TRBV21-1 and TRBJ2-5; the table's D call, TRBD1, has no DNA check behind it. TRBV21-1 is noted as a pseudogene. The CDR3 is 13 amino acids.

This chain joins TRBV7-9 and TRBJ1-1; D is possibly TRBD1 (6 bases). Trimming took off 2 bases at V and 10 bases at J, with 17 bases between the two ends. The germline V gene encodes CDR1 SEHNR and CDR2 FQNEAQ (reference sequence). CDR3 length equals 14 residues. Here the CDR3 DNA reads TGTGCCAGCAGCTTATGGCAGGGGAACCTTGGAGCTTTCTTT. Its protein product is CASSLWQGNLGAFF.

The chain couples TRBV5-1 to TRBJ2-6; TRBD2 is a possible D gene (5 bases). The CDR3 spans 14 residues. Germline lookup yields CDR1 SGHRS and CDR2 YFSETQ. Between the trimmed V and J ends, which lost 6 bases and 2 bases, there was a span of 9 bases. The CDR3 region is CASTYGTGANVLTF. The CDR3 DNA reads as TGCGCCAGCACGTACGGGACTGGGGCCAACGTCCTGACTTTC.

This chain uses TRBV6-6 with TRBJ2-1; perhaps D is TRBD1 or TRBD2 (5 bases each). The ends were cut back, 11 bases at V and 0 bases at J, with 14 bases in the middle. This CDR3 region has 14 residues. Germline V CDR1 and CDR2: MNHNY, SVGAGI (reference sequence). The CDR3 sequence: CAAGTSGSYNEQFF. The CDR3 DNA reads as TGTGCCGCCGGGACCTCAGGCTCCTACAATGAGCAGTTCTTC.

The rearrangement links TRBV30 to TRBJ2-7, with D perhaps TRBD1 or TRBD2 (5 bases each). V was pared by 0 bases and J by 2 bases, with 11 bases between. The germline V gene has CDR1 GTSNPN and CDR2 SVGIG (reference sequence). The CDR3 consists of 14 residues. The CDR3 DNA reads as TGTGCCTGGAGTGTAGTGGGGGAAACCTACGAGCAGTACTTC. Translation gives CAWSVVGETYEQYF.

The CDR3 reads CASSVGVAGDQETQYF. The CDR3 bases are TGTGCCAGCAGCGTAGGAGTAGCGGGAGACCAAGAGACCCAGTACTTC. The chain has TRBV9 and TRBJ2-5, with 9 bases lining up with TRBD2. Trimming took 0 bases from V and 0 from J; bases not matched to a gene: 3. Germline V gives CDR1 SGDLS, CDR2 YYNGEE. The CDR3 length is 16 residues.

This chain joins TRBV30 and TRBJ1-6; D ambiguous. The V and J ends lost 2 bases and 14 bases respectively, with 13 bases between them. Germline V gives CDR1 GTSNPN, CDR2 SVGIG (reference sequence). The CDR3 has 12 residues. The CDR3 protein is CAWSLGGPTLHF. As DNA, the CDR3 is TGTGCCTGGAGTTTAGGTGGCCCAACCCTCCACTTT.

This clone was counted a few times. The chain couples TRBV7-9 to TRBJ1-2; TRBD1 is a possible D gene (5 bases). V was cut by 2 bases and J by 6 bases, with 7 bases left in between. CDR1 and CDR2 (germline): SEHNR, FQNEAQ (reference sequence). This CDR3 contains 12 residues. CDR3 nucleotide sequence: TGTGCCAGCAGCTTATTCAGGGATGGCTACACCTTC. This codes for CASSLFRDGYTF.

This chain links TRBV5-1 with TRBJ2-6; tentatively, D is TRBD2 (6 bases). CDR1 SGHRS and CDR2 YFSETQ come from the germline V gene. The CDR3 length is 15 residues. The V gene lost 4 bases and the J gene lost 3 bases, with 11 bases spanning the gap. CDR3 residues: CASSLGGFGANVLTF. In DNA form, the CDR3 reads TGCGCCAGCAGCCTCGGAGGGTTTGGGGCCAACGTCCTGACTTTC.

The V call is TRBV28, the J call TRBJ2-5; tentatively, D is TRBD1 or TRBD2 (6 bases each). The CDR3 sequence is 15 residues long. CDR1 and CDR2 from the germline V gene are MDHEN and SYDVKM. V shed 6 bases and J shed 4 bases, with 18 bases lying between them. The CDR3 DNA reads TGTGCCAGCAGCCTCTTGGGGGGCCAGGCAGAGACCCAGTACTTC. Translating gives CASSLLGGQAETQYF.

The J gene is TRBJ2-7, the V gene TRBV2, with D perhaps TRBD1 or TRBD2 (5 bases each). Germline CDR1 reads SNHLY; CDR2 reads FYNNEI. The V and J ends lost 2 bases and 5 bases respectively, with 16 bases between them. The CDR3 runs to 15 residues. Here the CDR3 reads CASSERGMALDEQYF. The DNA for the CDR3 is TGTGCCAGCAGTGAACGGGGCATGGCTTTGGACGAGCAGTACTTC.

The chain employs TRBV9 and TRBJ1-4; perhaps TRBD1 as D (5 bases). The CDR3 totals 16 residues. Germline values: CDR1 SGDLS, CDR2 YYNGEE. V was cut by 3 bases and J by 3 bases, with 15 bases left in between. The CDR3 is CASSAGVRDANEKLFF. CDR3 DNA: TGTGCCAGCAGCGCTGGGGTCCGGGACGCTAATGAAAAACTGTTTTTT.

The V gene is TRBV2, the J gene TRBJ2-2, with a possible D match to TRBD2 (5 bases). The germline V and J ends were trimmed by 8 bases and 7 bases, with 20 bases remaining between them. The CDR3 is made up of 15 amino acids. Germline V gives CDR1 SNHLY, CDR2 FYNNEI. The CDR3 protein is CASSGAGSRGGELFF. The CDR3 nucleotides read TGTGCCAGCTCTGGTGCGGGCAGTCGGGGCGGGGAGCTGTTTTTT.

The V call is TRBV9, the J call TRBJ2-7; no definite D call. V dropped 4 bases and J dropped 5 bases, with 19 bases sitting between them. Germline assignment: CDR1 SGDLS and CDR2 YYNGEE. This CDR3 has 15 amino acids. The chain's CDR3 is CASSQKSLFPDEQYF. CDR3 nucleotide sequence: TGTGCCAGCAGCCAGAAGTCCCTTTTTCCTGACGAGCAGTACTTC.

The chain has TRBV6-5 and TRBJ1-1; 7 bases line up with TRBD1. CDR3 length: 13 amino acids. V was pared by 5 bases and J by 6 bases, with 6 bases of the junction left unmatched. CDR1 is MNHEY, CDR2 SVGAGI, per germline. The CDR3 is CASSQGDRPEAFF. CDR3 DNA: TGTGCCAGCAGTCAGGGGGACAGACCTGAAGCTTTCTTT.

In nucleotides, the CDR3 is TGTGCTTCCTCTGCTGGGGGGTCTGGAAACACCATATATTTT. Its protein is CASSAGGSGNTIYF. The chain couples TRBV12-5 to TRBJ1-3; D is possibly TRBD1 (5 bases). The V end was cut by 11 bases, the J end by 1 base, with 15 bases between. Germline-derived CDR1 and CDR2 are LGHNT and FRNRAP. The CDR3 is 14 amino acids.

This chain joins TRBV4-1 and TRBJ2-7; 7 nucleotides line up with TRBD1. V was pared by 4 bases and J by 2 bases, with 8 bases of the junction left unmatched. The CDR3 contains 15 residues. Per germline, CDR1 MGHRA and CDR2 YSYEKL. The CDR3: CASSPTPGQTYEQYF. In DNA, the CDR3 is TGCGCCAGCAGCCCCACCCCGGGACAGACCTACGAGCAGTACTTC.

The chain joins TRBV11-2 to TRBJ1-5, with D unresolved. Germline values: CDR1 SGHAT, CDR2 FQNNGV. Between the trimmed V and J ends, which lost 5 bases and 5 bases, there was a span of 13 bases. The length of the CDR3 is 14 residues. The CDR3 bases are TGTGCCAGCAGCGTTGGGATCGCCGATCAGCCCCAGCATTTT. It translates to CASSVGIADQPQHF.